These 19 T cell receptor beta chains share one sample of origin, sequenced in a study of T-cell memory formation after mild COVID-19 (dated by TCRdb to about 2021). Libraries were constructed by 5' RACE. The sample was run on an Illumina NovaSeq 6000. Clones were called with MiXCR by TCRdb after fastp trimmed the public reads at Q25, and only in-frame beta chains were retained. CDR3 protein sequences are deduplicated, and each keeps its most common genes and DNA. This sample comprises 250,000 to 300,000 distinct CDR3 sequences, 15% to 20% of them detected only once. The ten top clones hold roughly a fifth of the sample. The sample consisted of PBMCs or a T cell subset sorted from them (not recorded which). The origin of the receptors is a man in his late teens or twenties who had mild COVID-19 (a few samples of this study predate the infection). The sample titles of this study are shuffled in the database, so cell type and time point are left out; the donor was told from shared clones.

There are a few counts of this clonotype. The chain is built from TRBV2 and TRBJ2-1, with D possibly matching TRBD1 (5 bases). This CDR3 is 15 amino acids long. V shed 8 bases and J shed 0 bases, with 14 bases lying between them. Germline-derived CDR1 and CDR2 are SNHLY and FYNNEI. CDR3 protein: CASLIATDSYNEQFF. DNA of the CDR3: TGTGCCAGCCTCATTGCGACAGACTCCTACAATGAGCAGTTCTTC.

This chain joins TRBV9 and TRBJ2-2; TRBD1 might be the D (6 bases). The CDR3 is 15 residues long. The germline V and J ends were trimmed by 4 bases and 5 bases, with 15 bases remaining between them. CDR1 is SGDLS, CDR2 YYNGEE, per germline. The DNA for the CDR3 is TGTGCCAGCAGCCCCGAAGGACAGACGACCGGGGAGCTGTTTTTT. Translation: CASSPEGQTTGELFF.

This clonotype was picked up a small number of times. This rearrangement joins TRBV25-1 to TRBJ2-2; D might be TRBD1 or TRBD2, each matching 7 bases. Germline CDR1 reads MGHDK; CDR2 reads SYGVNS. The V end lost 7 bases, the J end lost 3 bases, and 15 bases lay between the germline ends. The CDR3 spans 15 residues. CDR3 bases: TGTGCCAGCACTTCAGGGGGGGGGGACACCGGGGAGCTGTTTTTT. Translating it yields CASTSGGGDTGELFF.

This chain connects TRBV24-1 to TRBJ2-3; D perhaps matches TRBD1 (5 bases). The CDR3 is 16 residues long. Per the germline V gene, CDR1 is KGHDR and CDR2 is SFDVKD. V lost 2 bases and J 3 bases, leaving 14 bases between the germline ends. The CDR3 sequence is CATSDSTARGTDTQYF. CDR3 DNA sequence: TGTGCCACCAGTGATTCGACAGCCCGTGGGACAGATACGCAGTATTTT.

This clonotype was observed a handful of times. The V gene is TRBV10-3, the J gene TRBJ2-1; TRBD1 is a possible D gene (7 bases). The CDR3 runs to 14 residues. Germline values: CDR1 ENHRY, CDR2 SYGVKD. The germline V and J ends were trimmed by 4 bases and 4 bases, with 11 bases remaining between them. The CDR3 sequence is CAISGQGLYNEQFF. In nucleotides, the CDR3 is TGTGCCATCAGTGGACAGGGACTTTACAATGAGCAGTTCTTC.

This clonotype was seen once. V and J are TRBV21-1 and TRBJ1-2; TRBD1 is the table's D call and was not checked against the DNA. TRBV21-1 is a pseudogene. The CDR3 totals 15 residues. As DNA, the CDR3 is TGTGCCAGCAGCATTTCCGGGACAGGGAACTATGGCTACACCTTC. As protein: CASSISGTGNYGYTF.

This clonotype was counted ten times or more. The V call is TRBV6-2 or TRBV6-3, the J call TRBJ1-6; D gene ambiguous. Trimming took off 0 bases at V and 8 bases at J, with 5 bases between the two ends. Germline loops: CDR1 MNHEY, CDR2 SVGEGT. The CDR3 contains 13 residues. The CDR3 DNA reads TGTGCCAGCAGTTACTCGGCGGATTCACCCCTCCACTTT. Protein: CASSYSADSPLHF.

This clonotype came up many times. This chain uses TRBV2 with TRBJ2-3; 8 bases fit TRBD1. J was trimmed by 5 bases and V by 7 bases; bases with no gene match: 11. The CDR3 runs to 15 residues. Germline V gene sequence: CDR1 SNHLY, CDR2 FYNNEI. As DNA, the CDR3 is TGTGCCAGCACCGAACTTGGACAGGGCGTAGATACGCAGTATTTT. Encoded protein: CASTELGQGVDTQYF.

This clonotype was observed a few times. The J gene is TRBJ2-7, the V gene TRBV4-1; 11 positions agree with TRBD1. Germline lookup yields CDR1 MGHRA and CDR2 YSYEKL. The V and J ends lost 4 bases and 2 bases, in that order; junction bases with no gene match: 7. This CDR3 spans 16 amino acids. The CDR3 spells CASSRIPGQGAYEQYF. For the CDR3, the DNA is TGCGCCAGCAGCCGCATTCCGGGACAGGGGGCCTACGAGCAGTACTTC.

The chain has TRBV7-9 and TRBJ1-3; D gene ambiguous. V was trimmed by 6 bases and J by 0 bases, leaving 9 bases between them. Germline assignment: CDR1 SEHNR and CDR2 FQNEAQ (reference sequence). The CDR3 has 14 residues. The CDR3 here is CASSFGSSGNTIYF. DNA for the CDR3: TGTGCCAGCAGTTTCGGGTCCTCTGGAAACACCATATATTTT.

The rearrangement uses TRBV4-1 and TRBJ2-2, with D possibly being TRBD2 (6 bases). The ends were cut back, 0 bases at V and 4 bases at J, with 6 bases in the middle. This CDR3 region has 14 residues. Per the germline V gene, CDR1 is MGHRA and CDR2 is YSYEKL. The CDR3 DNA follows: TGCGCCAGCAGCCAAGAAGCGGGCACCGGGGAGCTGTTTTTT. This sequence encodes CASSQEAGTGELFF.

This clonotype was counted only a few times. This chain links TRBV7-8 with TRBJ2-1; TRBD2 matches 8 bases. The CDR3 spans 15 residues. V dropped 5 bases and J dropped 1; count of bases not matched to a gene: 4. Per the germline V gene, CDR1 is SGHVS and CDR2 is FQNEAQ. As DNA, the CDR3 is TGTGCCAGCAGCGAACCGGGGGGGTCCTACAATGAGCAGTTCTTC. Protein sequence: CASSEPGGSYNEQFF.

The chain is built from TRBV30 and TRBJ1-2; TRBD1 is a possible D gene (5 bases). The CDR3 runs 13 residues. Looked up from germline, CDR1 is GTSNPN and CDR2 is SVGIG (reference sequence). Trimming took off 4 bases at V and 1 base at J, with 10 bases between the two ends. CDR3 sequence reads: CAWTWDLNYGYTF. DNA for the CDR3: TGTGCCTGGACCTGGGACCTTAACTATGGCTACACCTTC.

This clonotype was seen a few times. Written as DNA, the CDR3 is TGTGCCAGCGGGGACAGCCTTAATCAGCCCCAGCATTTT. It encodes CASGDSLNQPQHF. J is TRBJ1-5 and V is TRBV2; 7 bases align to TRBD1. With 8 bases clipped from V and 4 bases from J, the junction kept 5 bases outside the gene matches. In germline, CDR1 is SNHLY, CDR2 FYNNEI. This CDR3 is 13 amino acids long.

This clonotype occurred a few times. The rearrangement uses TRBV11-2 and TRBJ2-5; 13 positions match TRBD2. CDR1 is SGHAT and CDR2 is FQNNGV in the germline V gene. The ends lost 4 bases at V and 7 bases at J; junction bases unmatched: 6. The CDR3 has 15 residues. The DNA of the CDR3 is TGTGCCAGCAGCTCGTGGACTAGCGGGGGCAGGACCCAGTACTTC. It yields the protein CASSSWTSGGRTQYF.

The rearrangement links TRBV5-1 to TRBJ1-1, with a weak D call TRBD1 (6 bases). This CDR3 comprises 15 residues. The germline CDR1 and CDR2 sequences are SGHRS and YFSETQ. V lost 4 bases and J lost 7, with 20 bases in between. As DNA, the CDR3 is TGCGCCAGCAGCCCGTACGCAGACAGGTTACGTGAAGCTTTCTTT. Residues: CASSPYADRLREAFF.

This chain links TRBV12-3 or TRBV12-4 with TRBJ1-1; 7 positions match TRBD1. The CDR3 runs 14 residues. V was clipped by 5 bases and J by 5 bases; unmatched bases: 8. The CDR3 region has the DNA TGTGCCAGCAGTCAAGTGCCGGGACAGACTGAAGCTTTCTTT. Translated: CASSQVPGQTEAFF.

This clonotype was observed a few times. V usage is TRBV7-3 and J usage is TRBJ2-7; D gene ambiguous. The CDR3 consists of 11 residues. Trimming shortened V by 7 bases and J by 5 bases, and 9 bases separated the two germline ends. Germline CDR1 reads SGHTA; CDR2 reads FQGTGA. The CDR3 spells CASTFYHEQYV. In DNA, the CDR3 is TGTGCCAGCACCTTTTACCACGAGCAGTACGTC.

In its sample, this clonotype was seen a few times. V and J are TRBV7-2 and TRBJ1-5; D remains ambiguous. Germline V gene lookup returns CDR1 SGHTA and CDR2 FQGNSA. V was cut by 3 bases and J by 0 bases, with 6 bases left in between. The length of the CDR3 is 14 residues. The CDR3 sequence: CASSLDVSNQPQHF. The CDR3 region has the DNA TGTGCCAGCAGCTTGGACGTTAGCAATCAGCCCCAGCATTTT. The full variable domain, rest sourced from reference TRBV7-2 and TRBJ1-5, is GAGVSQSPSNKVTEKGKDVELRCDPISGHTALYWYRQSLGQGLEFLIYFQGNSAPDKSGLPSDRFSAERTGGSVSTLTIQRTQQEDSAVYLCASSLDVSNQPQHFGDGTRLSIL.